Given below is one T cell receptor (beta chain) in context. At least ten counts were recorded for this clonotype. No antigen is known for it. The sample holds no much larger clone one base away, and base qualities are not on file. The data are from a study of T cells in Graves' hyperthyroidism and ophthalmopathy (dated by TCRdb to about 2019). At the level of the whole study: Peripheral blood samples were taken at the time of initial diagnosis, prior to any treatment. To identify TCR V-J signatures that set the groups apart, the researchers used a discovery cohort of 95 to 100 patients, made up of 43 with Graves' ophthalmopathy and about 60 with stable Graves' hyperthyroidism. An independent validation cohort of about 19 hyperthyroidism patients and approximately 17 patients who later progressed to ophthalmopathy tested prospective prediction of ophthalmopathy. The 100 or so discovery patients were randomly divided into training and test sets at a 7:3 ratio. In about 6 Graves' hyperthyroidism patients, the study also compared T-cell repertoires from thyroid tissue with T-cell repertoires from blood. Following sampling, methimazole starting at 30 mg daily was given to hyperthyroidism patients, and high-dose intravenous methylprednisolone was given to ophthalmopathy patients. TCR Vbeta CDR3 sequencing of 120 to 150 peripheral blood samples (43 ophthalmopathy, about 75 hyperthyroidism and about 17 progressor patients) is reported in the paper. The research as a whole found: A 13 V-J signature model separated ophthalmopathy from stable hyperthyroidism, with 87.88% sensitivity and 81.08% specificity in cross-validation and 80%/75% in testing. Sample size was not statistically predetermined, and investigators were not blinded to group allocation. In validation, the model predicted progression to ophthalmopathy a median of about 5.9 months before onset, with roughly 71% sensitivity and 72.22% specificity. Most expanded thyroid clonotypes (frequency above 0.001) were also detected in blood, a finding suggesting that blood repertoires may reflect thyroid immune responses.

Moderately to severely active disease, a Clinical Activity Score of at least 3, a NOSPECS grade of at least 4, and a duration under 3 months were present in ophthalmopathy patients. Any patient with an uncontrolled infection, another autoimmune disease, pregnancy or lactation was excluded. Clinical symptoms, serum thyroxine and TRAb, thyroid ultrasound, and orbital computed tomography formed the basis for the diagnoses. PBMCs were isolated from about 10 ml of fresh peripheral blood by Ficoll-Paque density gradient centrifugation. Total RNA was extracted with Trizol reagent, and quality was checked on an Agilent 2100 Bioanalyzer. There are 12 amino acids in the CDR3, from cysteine to phenylalanine inclusive. The kept DNA is CDR3 alone, 36 bases in frame from the first base. CDR1 SGDLS and CDR2 YYNGEE are derived from the germline V gene. The junction carries 8 bases between V and J, which are trimmed by 4 bases and 5 bases respectively.

Amplification of TCR beta CDR3 regions was carried out from RNA transcripts. The first round of RT-PCR for the TCR CDR3 was performed with the HTBI primer set and the Qiagen OneStep RT-PCR kit. Libraries were constructed in a second round of multiplex PCR, after which size selection and purification were carried out. Sequencing of the libraries was done on an Illumina HiSeq2000 using paired-end 100 bp reads. The study's processing was this. SOAPnuke was used to process the raw data, throwing out any read that contained adapters or uncalled bases, had a mean Phred below 15, or lacked an exact constant-primer or identifier match. COPE v1.2.5 was used to merge the high-quality paired reads, and each unique nucleotide sequence was defined as a clonotype. Clonotypes were aligned to IMGT TRBV, TRBD and TRBJ reference segments using MiTCR v1.1. The analysis included only V-J combinations with a frequency above 0.0001, which together covered around 99% of the repertoires. A TCS score was defined as the ratio of F50 (clonal expansion) to E x V (chaos), with BLOSUM62-based TCRdist applied between CDR3 peptides within each V-J. Welch's t-statistics and random forest reduced some 510 V-J features to around 14, which were used in a naive Bayes classifier (R e1071). The public reads were reprocessed in TCRdb via fastp at Q25 and MiXCR, keeping in-frame beta chains. Every entry covers one CDR3 protein and lists the most common genes and DNA from its rows. The V and J calls, along with clone size, are taken from TCRdb and not from the paper's own processing. The sample table lists about 300,000 distinct CDR3 sequences, about 19% of them with a count of one. The top ten clonotypes cover under 45% of the sample.

The material sequenced was blood. This clonotype was sampled from a man aged 50 or older with Graves' ophthalmopathy. The rearrangement joined TRBV9 to TRBJ2-3, with a tentative D gene TRBD1 over 6 matching bases. The CDR3 reads as follows: CASSLQGDTQYF. The bases read TGTGCCAGCAGCCTACAGGGAGATACGCAGTATTTT.